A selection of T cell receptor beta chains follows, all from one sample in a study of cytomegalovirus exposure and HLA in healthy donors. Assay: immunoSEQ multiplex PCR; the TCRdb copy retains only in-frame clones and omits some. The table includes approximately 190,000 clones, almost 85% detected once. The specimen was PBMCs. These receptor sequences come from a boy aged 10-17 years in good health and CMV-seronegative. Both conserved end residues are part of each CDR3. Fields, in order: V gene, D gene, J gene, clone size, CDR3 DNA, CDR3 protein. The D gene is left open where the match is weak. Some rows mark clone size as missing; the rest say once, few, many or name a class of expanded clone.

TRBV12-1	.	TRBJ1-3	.	TGTGCCAGCAGCACGACAGGGTATAGAAACACCATATATTTT	CASSTTGYRNTIYF
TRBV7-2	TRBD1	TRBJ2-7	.	TGTGCCGTTACAGGGGTCGTGGGGAACGAGCAGTACTTC	CAVTGVVGNEQYF
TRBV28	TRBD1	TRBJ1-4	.	TGTGCCAGCAGCTCACCGGGACAGGGGCAAAAACTGTTTTTT	CASSSPGQGQKLFF
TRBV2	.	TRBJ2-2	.	TGTGCCAGCAGCCTCAGGGGGAACACCGGGGAGCTGTTTTTT	CASSLRGNTGELFF
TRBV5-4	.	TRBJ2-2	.	TGTGCCAGCAGCTTGGATAGGAACACCGGGGAGCTGTTTTTT	CASSLDRNTGELFF
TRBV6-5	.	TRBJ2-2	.	TGTGCCAGCAGTTACGCCGGGATGACTGGCCGGGAGCTGTTTTTT	CASSYAGMTGRELFF
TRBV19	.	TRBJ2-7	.	TGTGCCAGTAGTATAGCCGCGGGCCCCAATTACGAGCAGTACTTC	CASSIAAGPNYEQYF
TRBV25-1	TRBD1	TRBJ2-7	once	TGTGCCAGCAGCCGACCCCCGGGACAGGGCCTTACCGAGCAGTACTTC	CASSRPPGQGLTEQYF
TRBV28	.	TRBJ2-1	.	TGTGCCAGCAGAGATAGCCCTTACCGGACCCAACAAGCGGATGAGCAGTTCTTC	CASRDSPYRTQQADEQFF
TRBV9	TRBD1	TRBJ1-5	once	TGTGCCAGCAGCGACGGGACAGAAGAATATCAGCCCCAGCATTTT	CASSDGTEEYQPQHF
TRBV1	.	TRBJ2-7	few	TGCACCAGCCCTTCTAGGGCAGGGGGCTACTACGAGCAGTACTTC	CTSPSRAGGYYEQYF
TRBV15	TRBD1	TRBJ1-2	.	TGTGCCACCAGCAGAGATAACCAGGGGGTTCCCTATGGCTACACCTTC	CATSRDNQGVPYGYTF
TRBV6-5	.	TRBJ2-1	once	TGTGCCAGCAGTTACTCTTCTGTTGAGTTCTTC	CASSYSSVEFF
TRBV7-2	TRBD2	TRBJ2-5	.	TGTGCCAGCAGCCTTAGCGGGGGGGTTAAAGAGACCCAGTACTTC	CASSLSGGVKETQYF
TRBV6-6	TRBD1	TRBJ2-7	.	TGTGCCAGCATTCCCAACCCGGACAGGGTAGACGAGCAGTACTTC	CASIPNPDRVDEQYF
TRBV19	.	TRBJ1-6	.	TGTGCCAGTAGTAGAAGGACGGGGTTTTCACCCCTCCACTTT	CASSRRTGFSPLHF
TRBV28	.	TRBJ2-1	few	TGTGCCAGCAGTTCCCACCGCACAGACAATGAGCAGTTCTTC	CASSSHRTDNEQFF
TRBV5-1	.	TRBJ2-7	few	TGCGCCAGCAGCTTGGTCGGGATCCTGGACGAGCAGTACTTC	CASSLVGILDEQYF
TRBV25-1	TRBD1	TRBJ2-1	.	TGTTCGACAGGGAACCCCAATGAGCAGTTCTTC	CSTGNPNEQFF
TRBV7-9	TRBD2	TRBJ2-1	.	TGTGCCAGCAGCCGAGGACTAGCGGGAGGTAGTGAGCAGTTCTTC	CASSRGLAGGSEQFF
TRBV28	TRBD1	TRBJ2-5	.	TGTGCCAGCAGTATGCGGACAGGGAGCGAGACCCAGTACTTC	CASSMRTGSETQYF
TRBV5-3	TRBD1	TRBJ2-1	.	TGTGCCAGAAGCCCCCGACAGGGACACCTTTCACCCTCCTACAATGAGCAGTTCTTC	CARSPRQGHLSPSYNEQFF
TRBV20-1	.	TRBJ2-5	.	TGCAGTGGAGGGTTAAAAGAGACCCAGTACTTC	CSGGLKETQYF
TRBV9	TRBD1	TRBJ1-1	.	TGTGCCAGCAGCGTAGGACAGGGCGCCTCGGGTGCTTTCTTT	CASSVGQGASGAFF
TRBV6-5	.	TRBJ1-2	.	TGTGCCAGCAACCAAGGGGGACGATTTGGCTACACCTTC	CASNQGGRFGYTF
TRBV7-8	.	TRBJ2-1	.	TGTGCCAGCAGCTTAGGGGGGGTCCGGGATGAGCAGTTCTTC	CASSLGGVRDEQFF
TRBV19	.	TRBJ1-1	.	TGTGCCAGTAGTATGGGTGTGAGGGAAATCATGAACACTGAAGCTTTCTTT	CASSMGVREIMNTEAFF
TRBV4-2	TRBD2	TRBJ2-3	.	TGTGCCAGCAGCCATGAAATTAGCGGGACTGCGGATACGCAGTATTTT	CASSHEISGTADTQYF
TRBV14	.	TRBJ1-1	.	TGTGCCAGCAGTTTCACTCAGAACACTGAAGCTTTCTTT	CASSFTQNTEAFF
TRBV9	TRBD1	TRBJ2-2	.	TGTGCCAGCAGCGGCGGACAGGTCCCGAACACCGGGGAGCTGTTTTTT	CASSGGQVPNTGELFF
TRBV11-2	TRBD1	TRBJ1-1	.	TGTGCCAGCAGCCTCCGGACAGGGAGAAACACTGAAGCTTTCTTT	CASSLRTGRNTEAFF
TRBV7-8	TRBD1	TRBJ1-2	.	TGTGCCAGCAGCTTAGCAGGGGGCATCTATGGCTACACCTTC	CASSLAGGIYGYTF
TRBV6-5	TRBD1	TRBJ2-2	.	TGTGCCAGCAGGGACAGGCCACGGGGGGAGCTGTTTTTT	CASRDRPRGELFF
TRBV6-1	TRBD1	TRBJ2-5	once	TGCGGCATCGGACAGGGGCTGGCTAGGGAGACCCAGTACTTC	CGIGQGLARETQYF
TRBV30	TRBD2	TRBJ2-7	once	TGTGCCTGTAAAACCGGGACTAGCTCCTACGAGCAGTACTTC	CACKTGTSSYEQYF
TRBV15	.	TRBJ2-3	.	TGTGCCACCAGCAGACAGGGCACAGATACGCAGTATTTT	CATSRQGTDTQYF
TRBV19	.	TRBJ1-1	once	TGTGCCAGTAGCCCCATCGGCAGGAACCAAGAGACTTTCTTT	CASSPIGRNQETFF
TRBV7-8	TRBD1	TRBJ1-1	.	TGTGCCAGCAGCAGACAGGGGCCAAAGAACACTGAAGCTTTCTTT	CASSRQGPKNTEAFF
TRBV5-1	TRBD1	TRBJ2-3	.	TGCGCCAGCAGCGACAGGGTGGGCACAGATACGCAGTATTTT	CASSDRVGTDTQYF
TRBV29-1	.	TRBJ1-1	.	TGCAGCGTTTTTCCACCGACTCAGAACACTGAAGCTTTCTTT	CSVFPPTQNTEAFF